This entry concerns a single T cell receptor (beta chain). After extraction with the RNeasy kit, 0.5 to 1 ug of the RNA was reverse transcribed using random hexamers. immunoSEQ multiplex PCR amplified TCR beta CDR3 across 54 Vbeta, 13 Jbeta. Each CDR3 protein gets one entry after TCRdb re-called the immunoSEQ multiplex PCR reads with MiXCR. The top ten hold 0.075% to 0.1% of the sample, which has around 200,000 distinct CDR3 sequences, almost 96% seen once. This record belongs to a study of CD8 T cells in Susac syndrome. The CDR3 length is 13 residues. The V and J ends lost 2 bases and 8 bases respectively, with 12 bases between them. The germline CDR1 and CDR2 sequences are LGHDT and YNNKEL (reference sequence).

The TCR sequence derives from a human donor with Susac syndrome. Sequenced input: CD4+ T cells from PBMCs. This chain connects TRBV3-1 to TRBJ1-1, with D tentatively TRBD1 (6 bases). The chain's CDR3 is CASSQNPGTEAFF. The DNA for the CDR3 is TGTGCCAGCAGCCAAAACCCCGGGACAGAAGCTTTCTTT.